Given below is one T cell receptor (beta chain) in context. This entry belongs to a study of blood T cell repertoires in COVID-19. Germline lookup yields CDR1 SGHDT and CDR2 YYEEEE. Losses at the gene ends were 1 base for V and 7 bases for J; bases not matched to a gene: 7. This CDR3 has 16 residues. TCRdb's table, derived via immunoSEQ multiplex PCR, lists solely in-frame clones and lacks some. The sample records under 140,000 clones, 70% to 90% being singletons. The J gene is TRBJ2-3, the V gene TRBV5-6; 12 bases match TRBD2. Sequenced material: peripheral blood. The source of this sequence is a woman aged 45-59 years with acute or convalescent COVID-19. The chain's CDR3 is CASSLYTSGRRNTQYF. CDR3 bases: TGTGCCAGCAGCTTGTATACTAGCGGGAGGCGAAATACGCAGTATTTT.